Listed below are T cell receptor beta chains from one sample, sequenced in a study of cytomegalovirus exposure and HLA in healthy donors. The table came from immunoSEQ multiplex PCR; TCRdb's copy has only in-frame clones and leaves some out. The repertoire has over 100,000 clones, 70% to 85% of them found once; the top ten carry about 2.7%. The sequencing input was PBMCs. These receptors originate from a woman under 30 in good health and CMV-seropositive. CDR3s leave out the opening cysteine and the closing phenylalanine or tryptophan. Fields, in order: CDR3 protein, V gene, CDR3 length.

ASSQGQGLTPLH	TRBV7-9	12
SSSLGGTEQY	TRBV7-9	10
AISGERDGYT	TRBV10-3	10
ASSVAPGTGNTIY	TRBV9	13
ASSFRDSLPETQY	TRBV7-8	13
ASSYSRGAEQY	TRBV18	11
ASSLSGAGDEAF	TRBV7-3	12
ASTAFNLAGGQGEQF	TRBV2	15
ASSKSGGGWYQETQY	TRBV21-1	15
ASTTSGTQY	TRBV19	9
ASSRSGGALDEQF	TRBV6-5	13
ASALRQDSYEQY	TRBV4-1	12
ASSIENTQY	TRBV19	9
ASSLGADDTIY	TRBV5-1	11
ASATGQGSANEKLF	TRBV11-1	14
AISGNRSTDTQY	TRBV10-3	12
ASSLAGRLGEQY	TRBV27	12
ASSIDRYNEQF	TRBV19	11
ASSPGSGGTYNEQF	TRBV11-2	14
SVETGGTDTQY	TRBV29-1	11
ASSETSRMPDTQY	TRBV2	13
ASSLTSGGRNTGELF	TRBV7-7	15
ASSDQGGNEQF	TRBV10-1	11
ASSLTGLQPQH	TRBV5-1	11
ASSSTGTGGLQY	TRBV7-6	12
ASADREDGTGELF	TRBV19	13
ASSQSQVDGYT	TRBV14	11
AISDPSVPDYGYT	TRBV10-3	13
ASSDLGSRNTGELF	TRBV25-1	14
ASSFSHSNQPQH	TRBV25-1	12
ASRGSSNTEAF	TRBV18	11
ASSWAGGAYNEQF	TRBV7-3	13
ASSQNTGELF	TRBV5-4	10
SSSPGTGELEQY	TRBV7-9	12
ASSISRTAQETQY	TRBV27	13
ASSVEGVTDTQY	TRBV9	12
ASRPQGQGGETQY	TRBV6-5	13
AGSGTGGNEQF	TRBV6-1	11
ASSLMSGATYEQY	TRBV5-1	13
ASSEEGAGPYEQY	TRBV6-1	13
ASSLTEGITDTQY	TRBV7-3	13
ASSQGQGNNSPLH	TRBV4-1	13
SVVVRQSINEKLF	TRBV29-1	13
ASSYSDGNYEQY	TRBV6-5	12
ASKVPGVPSGANVLT	TRBV2	15
ASSLQGGGNQPQH	TRBV5-5	13
ASRVTSSYEQY	TRBV28	11
ASSQDVRTPGGENIQY	TRBV4-2	16
ASSQDGGTGYEQY	TRBV4-1	13
ASSFRLAGDEQY	TRBV28	12
ASSPSALQGAF	TRBV7-9	11
ASSFVTSGGAGELF	TRBV7-2	14
ASRLWTSGGAADTQY	TRBV10-2	15